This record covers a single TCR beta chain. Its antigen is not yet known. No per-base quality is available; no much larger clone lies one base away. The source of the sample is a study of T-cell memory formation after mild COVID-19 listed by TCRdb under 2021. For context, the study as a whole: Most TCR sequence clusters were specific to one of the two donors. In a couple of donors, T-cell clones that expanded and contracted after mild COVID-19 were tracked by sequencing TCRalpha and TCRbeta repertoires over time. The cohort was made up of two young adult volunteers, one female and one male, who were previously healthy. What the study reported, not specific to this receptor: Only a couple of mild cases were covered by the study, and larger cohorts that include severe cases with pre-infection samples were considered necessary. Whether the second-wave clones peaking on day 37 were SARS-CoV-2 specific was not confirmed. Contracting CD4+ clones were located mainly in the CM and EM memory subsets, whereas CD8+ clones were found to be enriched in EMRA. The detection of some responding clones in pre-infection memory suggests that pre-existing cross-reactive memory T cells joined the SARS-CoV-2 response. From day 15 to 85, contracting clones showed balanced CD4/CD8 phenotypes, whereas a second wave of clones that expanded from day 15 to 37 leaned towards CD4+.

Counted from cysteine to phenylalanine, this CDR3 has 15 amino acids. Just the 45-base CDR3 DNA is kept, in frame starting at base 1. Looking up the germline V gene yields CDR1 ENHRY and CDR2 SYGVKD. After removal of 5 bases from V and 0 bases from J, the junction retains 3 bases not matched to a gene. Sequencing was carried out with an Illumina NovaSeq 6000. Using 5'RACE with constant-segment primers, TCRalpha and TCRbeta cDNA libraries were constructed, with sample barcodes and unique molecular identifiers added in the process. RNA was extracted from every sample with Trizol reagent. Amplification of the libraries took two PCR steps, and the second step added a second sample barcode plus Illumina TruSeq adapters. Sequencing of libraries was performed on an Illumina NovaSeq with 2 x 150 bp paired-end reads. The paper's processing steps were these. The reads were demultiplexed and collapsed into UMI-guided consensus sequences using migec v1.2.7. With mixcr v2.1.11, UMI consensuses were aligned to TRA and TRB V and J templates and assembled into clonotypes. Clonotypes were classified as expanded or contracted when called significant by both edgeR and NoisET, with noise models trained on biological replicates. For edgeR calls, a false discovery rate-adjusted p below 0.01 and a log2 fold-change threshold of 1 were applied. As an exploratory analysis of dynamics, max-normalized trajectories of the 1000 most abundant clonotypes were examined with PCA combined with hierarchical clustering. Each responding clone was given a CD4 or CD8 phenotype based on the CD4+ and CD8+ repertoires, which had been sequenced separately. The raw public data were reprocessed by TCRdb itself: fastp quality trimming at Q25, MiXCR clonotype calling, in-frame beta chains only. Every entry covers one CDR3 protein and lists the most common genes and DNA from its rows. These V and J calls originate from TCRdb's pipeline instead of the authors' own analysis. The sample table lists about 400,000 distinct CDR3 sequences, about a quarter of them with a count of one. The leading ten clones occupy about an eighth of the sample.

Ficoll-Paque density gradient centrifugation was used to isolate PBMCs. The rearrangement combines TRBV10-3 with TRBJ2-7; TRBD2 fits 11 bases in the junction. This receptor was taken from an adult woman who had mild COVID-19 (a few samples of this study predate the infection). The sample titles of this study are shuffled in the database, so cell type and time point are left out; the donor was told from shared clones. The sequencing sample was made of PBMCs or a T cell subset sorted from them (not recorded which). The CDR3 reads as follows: CAISPGLAVSYEQYF. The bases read TGTGCCATCAGTCCGGGACTAGCGGTCTCCTACGAGCAGTACTTC.